These 22 T cell receptor beta chains share one sample of origin, sequenced in a study of cytomegalovirus exposure and HLA in healthy donors. Vbeta (60) and Jbeta (13) primers were used in the PCR. The method was immunoSEQ multiplex PCR; TCRdb's version includes in-frame clones alone and lacks a portion of them. The sample lists about 99,000 clones, around 77% occurring once. Sequencing was performed on PBMCs. All receptors come from a man in his forties in good health and CMV-seronegative.

This chain connects TRBV9 to TRBJ1-5; TRBD1 aligns across 7 bases. There are 14 residues in the CDR3. Germline V gene lookup returns CDR1 SGDLS and CDR2 YYNGEE. J lost 6 bases, V lost 0 bases, and 3 bases had no gene match. CDR3 in DNA: TGTGCCAGCAGCGTAGGACAGGGATCTCAGCCCCAGCATTTT. Its protein product is CASSVGQGSQPQHF.

This clone was recorded a few times. V usage is TRBV5-6 and J usage is TRBJ2-3; no firm D call. With 3 bases removed from V and 2 bases from J, the gap between germline ends came to 4 bases. CDR3 size: 12 residues. Looked up from germline, CDR1 is SGHDT and CDR2 is YYEEEE. CDR3 sequence: CASSSITDTQYF. The CDR3 DNA follows: TGTGCCAGCAGCTCAATCACAGATACGCAGTATTTT. The full variable domain, in which reference TRBV5-6 and TRBJ2-3 provide the parts outside the CDR3, is DAGVTQSPTHLIKTRGQQVTLRCSPKSGHDTVSWYQQALGQGPQFIFQYYEEEERQRGNFPDRFSGHQFPNYSSELNVNALLLGDSALYLCASSSITDTQYFGPGTRLTVL.

The gene calls are TRBV6-1 and TRBJ2-3, with TRBD2 matching 14 bases. The germline gives CDR1 MNHNS, CDR2 SASEGT. The CDR3 is 19 amino acids. The J segment lost 4 bases and the V segment lost 2 bases, leaving 11 bases of the junction unmatched. This chain's CDR3 is CASSELGLAGVGAPDTQYF. The CDR3 bases are TGTGCCAGCAGTGAACTGGGACTAGCGGGAGTGGGGGCCCCAGATACGCAGTATTTT.

This chain joins TRBV11-3 and TRBJ2-3; D uncertain. V lost 7 bases, J lost 8 bases, and 4 bases lay in between. The CDR3 loop spans 9 amino acids. Germline CDR1 reads SGHNT; CDR2 reads YENEEA. CDR3 nucleotide sequence: TGTGCCAGCATCGGTACGCAGTATTTT. Protein product: CASIGTQYF.

The chain joins TRBV30 to TRBJ1-5, with D maybe TRBD1 (6 bases). Germline V gene sequence: CDR1 GTSNPN, CDR2 SVGIG (reference sequence). Deletions cut 0 bases from V and 6 bases from J, with 9 bases between. The CDR3 has 13 residues. The CDR3 region has the DNA TGTGCCTGGAGTGTAGGGGGTCCTCAGCCCCAGCATTTT. Protein product: CAWSVGGPQPQHF.

The chain joins TRBV27 to TRBJ2-2, with 10 bases that match TRBD2. Germline V gene sequence: CDR1 MNHEY, CDR2 SMNVEV (reference sequence). Trimming at V came to 5 bases and at J to 5 bases, leaving 8 bases not matched to a gene. This CDR3 is 16 amino acids long. This chain's CDR3 is CASSASSSGRTGELFF. The CDR3 DNA follows: TGTGCCAGCAGTGCATCTAGTAGCGGGAGGACCGGGGAGCTGTTTTTT.

The chain carries TRBV7-9 and TRBJ2-3; 12 positions agree with TRBD2. The germline V gene encodes CDR1 SEHNR and CDR2 FQNEAQ (reference sequence). The V and J ends lost 4 bases and 4 bases, in that order; junction bases with no gene match: 6. The CDR3 consists of 16 residues. The CDR3 is CASSYASGGGSDTQYF. CDR3 DNA sequence: TGTGCCAGCAGCTACGCTAGCGGGGGGGGCTCAGATACGCAGTATTTT.

This chain uses TRBV10-3 with TRBJ2-6; D ambiguous. The V gene lost 10 bases and the J gene lost 2 bases, with 12 bases spanning the gap. Germline-derived CDR1 and CDR2 are ENHRY and SYGVKD. CDR3 length: 14 amino acids. For the CDR3, the DNA is TGTGCCACCTCCCAGGCGACTGGGGCCAACGTCCTGACTTTC. It translates to CATSQATGANVLTF.

The chain carries TRBV10-2 and TRBJ2-2; D remains unclear. The length of the CDR3 is 15 residues. Deletions cut 8 bases from V and 3 bases from J, with 16 bases between. Per germline, CDR1 WSHSY and CDR2 SAAADI. The CDR3 region is CASFGRQSDTGELFF. CDR3 DNA sequence: TGCGCCAGCTTTGGCCGCCAGTCAGACACCGGGGAGCTGTTTTTT.

The chain links TRBV29-1 to TRBJ2-7; 12 nucleotides agree with TRBD2. V shed 7 bases, J shed 6 bases, and the junction held 4 bases outside the gene matches. The CDR3 is 12 amino acids. The germline gives CDR1 SQVTM, CDR2 ANQGSEA. DNA for the CDR3: TGCAGCGCAGGACTAGCGGGAAGCGAGCAGTACTTC. Translation: CSAGLAGSEQYF.

This chain joins TRBV27 and TRBJ2-2; TRBD2 might be the D (6 bases). This CDR3 has 18 amino acids. Germline assignment: CDR1 MNHEY and CDR2 SMNVEV (reference sequence). V lost 2 bases, J lost 1 base, and 17 bases lay in between. The CDR3 loop is CASSLVGRGYMNTGELFF. CDR3 coding DNA: TGTGCCAGCAGTTTAGTTGGGCGGGGATATATGAACACCGGGGAGCTGTTTTTT.

This clone was detected only a few times. The chain links TRBV2 to TRBJ1-5, with 7 nucleotides matching TRBD1. The V gene end was trimmed by 9 bases and the J gene end by 2 bases; junction bases not matched to a gene: 7. Germline V gives CDR1 SNHLY, CDR2 FYNNEI. The CDR3 has 14 residues. The CDR3 nucleotides are TGTGCCAGTCAACAGGGGAGCGGCAATCAGCCCCAGCATTTT. Its protein product is CASQQGSGNQPQHF.

As concerns this clone: Other DNA sequences from this sample encode an identical CDR3 as well. The gene calls are TRBV5-1 and TRBJ1-2; tentative D call: TRBD1 (6 bases). The CDR3 is made up of 13 amino acids. Germline V lookup: CDR1 SGHRS, CDR2 YFSETQ. Trimming stripped 4 bases from V and 5 bases from J, with 12 bases between. The CDR3 DNA reads TGCGCCAGCAGCCCCGGACAGAGTTATGGCTACACCTTC. Its protein is CASSPGQSYGYTF. Filled out from reference TRBV5-1 and TRBJ1-2, the complete variable domain reads KAGVTQTPRYLIKTRGQQVTLSCSPISGHRSVSWYQQTPGQGLQFLFEYFSETQRNKGNFPGRFSGRQFSNSRSEMNVSTLELGDSALYLCASSPGQSYGYTFGSGTRLTVV.

This clone showed up just a few times. The rearrangement uses TRBV5-4 and TRBJ2-1, with TRBD1 identical over 7 bases. CDR1 is SGHNT, CDR2 YYREEE, per germline (reference sequence). The CDR3 sequence is 16 residues long. V dropped 3 bases and J dropped 5; count of bases not matched to a gene: 11. CDR3 amino acids: CASSSITQGLNNEQFF. For the CDR3, the DNA is TGTGCCAGCAGCTCAATAACACAGGGGTTGAACAATGAGCAGTTCTTC.

A word on this clone: In the same sample, other DNA sequences code for this CDR3. The J gene is TRBJ2-7, the V gene TRBV6-5, with TRBD1 matching over 11 bases. V trimming: 0 bases; J trimming: 3 bases; junction bases outside the gene matches: 1. The CDR3 is 15 residues long. Germline CDR1 is MNHEY and CDR2 is SVGAGI. CDR3 residues: CASSYSGQGVYEQYF. For the CDR3, the DNA is TGTGCCAGCAGTTACTCGGGACAGGGGGTCTACGAGCAGTACTTC.

This clone showed up just a few times. The chain links TRBV2 to TRBJ2-7; TRBD1 might be the D (6 bases). This CDR3 is built from 15 residues. Trimming pared 6 bases from V and 3 bases from J, leaving 18 bases between. From germline, CDR1 is SNHLY and CDR2 FYNNEI. In DNA, the CDR3 is TGTGCCAGCAGGGGGAACAGGGAAAGAATCTACGAGCAGTACTTC. Translated, it gives CASRGNRERIYEQYF.

V usage is TRBV28 and J usage is TRBJ1-1; 7 bases match TRBD1. Germline assignment: CDR1 MDHEN and CDR2 SYDVKM. The CDR3 consists of 13 residues. Trimming at V came to 9 bases and at J to 6 bases, leaving 10 bases not matched to a gene. The CDR3: CASTRTGRAEAFF. Written as DNA, the CDR3 is TGTGCCAGTACAAGGACAGGTAGGGCTGAAGCTTTCTTT.

V gene TRBV7-6 combines with J gene TRBJ2-5, with 10 bases identical to TRBD2. Trimming at V came to 2 bases and at J to 5 bases, leaving 2 bases not matched to a gene. CDR1 and CDR2 (germline): SGHVS, FNYEAQ. The length of the CDR3 is 14 residues. This chain's CDR3 is CASSLKLAGETQYF. CDR3 sequence (DNA): TGTGCCAGCAGCTTAAAACTAGCGGGGGAGACCCAGTACTTC.

CDR3: CASSFGILGETQYF. As DNA, the CDR3 is TGTGCCAGCAGCTTCGGGATTTTAGGGGAGACCCAGTACTTC. The chain uses TRBV5-6 and TRBJ2-5, with D perhaps TRBD2 (5 bases). This CDR3 region has 14 residues. Germline CDR1 and CDR2: SGHDT and YYEEEE. Trimming removed 2 bases at V and 5 bases at J, with 13 bases between. Full variable domain (rest looked up from reference TRBV5-6 and TRBJ2-5): DAGVTQSPTHLIKTRGQQVTLRCSPKSGHDTVSWYQQALGQGPQFIFQYYEEEERQRGNFPDRFSGHQFPNYSSELNVNALLLGDSALYLCASSFGILGETQYFGPGTRLLVL.

The rearrangement uses TRBV15 and TRBJ2-4; D not certain. The germline V gene encodes CDR1 LNHNV and CDR2 YYDKDF (reference sequence). The CDR3 is 16 residues long. V lost 0 bases, J lost 0 bases, and 9 bases lay in between. In DNA form, the CDR3 reads TGTGCCACCAGCAGAGAAGGAGTTGGAGCCAAAAACATTCAGTACTTC. Amino acid sequence: CATSREGVGAKNIQYF.

The J gene is TRBJ1-2, the V gene TRBV5-4, with 8 bases identical to TRBD1. After removal of 5 bases from V and 0 bases from J, the junction contained 9 bases not matched to a gene. Germline CDR1 SGHNT, CDR2 YYREEE (reference sequence). There are 16 residues in the CDR3. The DNA for the CDR3 is TGTGCCAGCAGGCGGGGACAGGCCACCCCTAACTATGGCTACACCTTC. Translation: CASRRGQATPNYGYTF.

The genes are TRBV29-1 and TRBJ1-6, with a weak D call TRBD1 (5 bases). The CDR3 is 13 amino acids. Germline CDR1 reads SQVTM; CDR2 reads ANQGSEA. The V gene lost 4 bases and the J gene lost 8 bases, with 12 bases spanning the gap. CDR3 in DNA: TGCAGCGTTGCAAGAGACAGCGATTCACCCCTCCACTTT. It yields the protein CSVARDSDSPLHF.